This passage covers 2 T cell receptor beta chains from one sample sequenced in a study of shared T cell receptors in the human thymus. Sequencing used immunoSEQ multiplex PCR; TCRdb keeps in-frame clones, though not all of them. The profile shows about 660,000 clones, roughly 86% of them singletons. The same data also went into a second study, on human thymus T cells.

The sample consisted of thymocytes. All receptors come from a boy younger than two with a congenital heart defect.

The chain is built from TRBV29-1 and TRBJ1-1; weak D call: TRBD1 (5 bases). Trimming pared 3 bases from V and 10 bases from J, leaving 12 bases between. This CDR3 is 11 amino acids long. Germline V CDR1 and CDR2: SQVTM, ANQGSEA. The CDR3 nucleotides are TGCAGCGTTGAGTCGGGGGACGGAGCTTTCTTT. Protein sequence: CSVESGDGAFF.

This chain joins TRBV25-1 and TRBJ2-1; 7 bases fit TRBD2. J lost 6 bases, V lost 4 bases, and 9 bases had no gene match. Germline V gene lookup returns CDR1 MGHDK and CDR2 SYGVNS. This CDR3 comprises 15 residues. The CDR3 nucleotides read TGTGCCAGCAGTGTCCGGGAGGTTCCCCTCAATGAGCAGTTCTTC. Its translation is CASSVREVPLNEQFF.